This T cell receptor (beta chain) was captured by sequencing in a study of cytomegalovirus exposure and HLA in healthy donors. The PCR had 60 Vbeta and 13 Jbeta primers. Generated by immunoSEQ multiplex PCR, the TCRdb table keeps only in-frame clones and is missing some. The repertoire consists of roughly 200,000 clones, with roughly a tenth occurring once and the leading ten covering 1% to 1.5%. The sequenced material came from PBMCs. The sequence was obtained from a young woman in good health and CMV-seropositive.

The CDR3 loop is CASSLIDRAGGEKLFF. The DNA for the CDR3 is TGTGCCAGCAGCCTGATCGACAGGGCGGGAGGCGAAAAACTGTTTTTT. V is TRBV5-5 and J is TRBJ1-4, with 7 bases aligning to TRBD1. This CDR3 has 16 amino acids. Germline V gene sequence: CDR1 SGHKS, CDR2 YYEKEE (reference sequence). Losses at the gene ends were 4 bases for V and 8 bases for J; bases not matched to a gene: 14.